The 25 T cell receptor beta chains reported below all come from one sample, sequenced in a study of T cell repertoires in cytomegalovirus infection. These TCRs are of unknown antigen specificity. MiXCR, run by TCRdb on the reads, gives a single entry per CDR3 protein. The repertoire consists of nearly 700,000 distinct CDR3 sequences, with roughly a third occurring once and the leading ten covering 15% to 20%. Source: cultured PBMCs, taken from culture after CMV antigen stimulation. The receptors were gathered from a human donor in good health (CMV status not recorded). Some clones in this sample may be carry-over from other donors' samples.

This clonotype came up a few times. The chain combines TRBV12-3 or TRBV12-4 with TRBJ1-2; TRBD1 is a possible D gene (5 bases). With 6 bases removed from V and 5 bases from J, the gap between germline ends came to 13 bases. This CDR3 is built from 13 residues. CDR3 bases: TGTGCCAGCAGAGTGGGGCTGGGGTATGGCTACACCTTC. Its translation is CASRVGLGYGYTF.

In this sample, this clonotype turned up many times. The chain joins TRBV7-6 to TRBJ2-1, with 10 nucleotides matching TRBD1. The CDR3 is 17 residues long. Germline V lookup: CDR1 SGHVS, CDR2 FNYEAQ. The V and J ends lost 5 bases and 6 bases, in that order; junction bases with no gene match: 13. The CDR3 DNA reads TGTGCCAGCAGCCAAAGATGGGACAGGGGATGGGGCAATGAGCAGTTCTTC. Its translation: CASSQRWDRGWGNEQFF.

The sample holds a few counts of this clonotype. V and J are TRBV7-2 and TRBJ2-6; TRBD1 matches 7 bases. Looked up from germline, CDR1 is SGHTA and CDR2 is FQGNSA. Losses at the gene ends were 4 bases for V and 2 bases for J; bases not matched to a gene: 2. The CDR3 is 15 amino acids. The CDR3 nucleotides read TGTGCCAGCAGCTGGGGGACAGCTGGGGCCAACGTCCTGACTTTC. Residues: CASSWGTAGANVLTF. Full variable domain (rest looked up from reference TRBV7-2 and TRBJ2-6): GAGVSQSPSNKVTEKGKDVELRCDPISGHTALYWYRQSLGQGLEFLIYFQGNSAPDKSGLPSDRFSAERTGGSVSTLTIQRTQQEDSAVYLCASSWGTAGANVLTFGAGSRLTVL.

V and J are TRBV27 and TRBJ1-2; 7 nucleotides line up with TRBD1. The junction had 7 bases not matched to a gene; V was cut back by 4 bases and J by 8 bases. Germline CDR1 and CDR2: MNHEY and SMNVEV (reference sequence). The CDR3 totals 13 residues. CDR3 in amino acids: CASSWTGKRGYTF. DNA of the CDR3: TGTGCCAGCAGTTGGACAGGCAAGAGGGGCTACACCTTC.

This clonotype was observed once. CDR3 bases: TGTGCCAGCAGAAACTCCGACAGGGGGCTACGCTATGGCTACACCTTC. Translating it yields CASRNSDRGLRYGYTF. The J gene is TRBJ1-2, the V gene TRBV6-8; TRBD1 matches 10 bases. Germline-derived CDR1 and CDR2 are MNHGY and SAAAGT. Trimming removed 6 bases from V and 4 bases from J; junction bases left unmatched: 11. This CDR3 region has 16 residues.

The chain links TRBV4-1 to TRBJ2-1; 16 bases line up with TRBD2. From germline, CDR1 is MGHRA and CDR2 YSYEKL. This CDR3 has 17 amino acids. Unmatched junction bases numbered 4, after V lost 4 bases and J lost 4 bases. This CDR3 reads CASSPRGLAGGYNEQFF. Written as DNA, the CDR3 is TGCGCCAGCAGCCCCAGGGGACTAGCGGGAGGGTACAATGAGCAGTTCTTC.

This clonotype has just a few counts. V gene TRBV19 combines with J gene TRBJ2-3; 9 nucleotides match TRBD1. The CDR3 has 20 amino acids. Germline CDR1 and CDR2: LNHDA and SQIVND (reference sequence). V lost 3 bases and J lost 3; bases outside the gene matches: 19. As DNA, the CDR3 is TGTGCCAGTAGTATGGGCCCCCGTCAGCAGGGGACAGGGAAAACAGATACGCAGTATTTT. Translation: CASSMGPRQQGTGKTDTQYF.

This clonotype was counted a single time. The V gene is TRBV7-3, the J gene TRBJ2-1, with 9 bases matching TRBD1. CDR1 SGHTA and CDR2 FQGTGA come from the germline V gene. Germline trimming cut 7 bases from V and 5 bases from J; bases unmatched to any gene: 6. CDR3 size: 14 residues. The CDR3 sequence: CASKGQGKNNEQFF. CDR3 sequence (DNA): TGTGCCAGCAAGGGACAGGGTAAAAACAATGAGCAGTTCTTC.

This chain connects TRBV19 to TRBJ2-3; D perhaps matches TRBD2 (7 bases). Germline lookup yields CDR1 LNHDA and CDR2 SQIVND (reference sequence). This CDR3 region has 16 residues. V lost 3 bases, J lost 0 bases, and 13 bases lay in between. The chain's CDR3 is CASSIWGGPSTDTQYF. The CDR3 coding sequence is TGTGCCAGTAGTATCTGGGGGGGGCCTAGCACAGATACGCAGTATTTT.

The CDR3 sequence is CATGGGSTDTQYF. The CDR3 bases are TGTGCGACCGGAGGGGGTAGCACAGATACGCAGTATTTT. The V gene is TRBV18, the J gene TRBJ2-3, with D perhaps matching TRBD1 or TRBD2 (6 bases each). This CDR3 comprises 13 residues. CDR1 and CDR2 from the germline V gene are KGHSH and LQKENI.

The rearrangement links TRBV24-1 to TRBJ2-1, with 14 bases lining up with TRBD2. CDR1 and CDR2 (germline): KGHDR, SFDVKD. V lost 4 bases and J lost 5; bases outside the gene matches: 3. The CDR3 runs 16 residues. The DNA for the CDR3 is TGTGCCACCAGTGAAGGACTAGCGGGGGGCCACAATGAGCAGTTCTTC. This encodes CATSEGLAGGHNEQFF.

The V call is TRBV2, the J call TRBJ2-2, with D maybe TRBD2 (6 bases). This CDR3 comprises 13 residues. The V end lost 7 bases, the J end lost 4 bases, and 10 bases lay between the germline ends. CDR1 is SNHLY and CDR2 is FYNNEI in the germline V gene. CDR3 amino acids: CASKKEGTGELFF. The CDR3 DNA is TGTGCCAGCAAAAAGGAGGGCACCGGGGAGCTGTTTTTT. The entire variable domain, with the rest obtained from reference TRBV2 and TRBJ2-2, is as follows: EPEVTQTPSHQVTQMGQEVILRCVPISNHLYFYWYRQILGQKVEFLVSFYNNEISEKSEIFDDQFSVERPDGSNFTLKIRSTKLEDSAMYFCASKKEGTGELFFGEGSRLTVL.

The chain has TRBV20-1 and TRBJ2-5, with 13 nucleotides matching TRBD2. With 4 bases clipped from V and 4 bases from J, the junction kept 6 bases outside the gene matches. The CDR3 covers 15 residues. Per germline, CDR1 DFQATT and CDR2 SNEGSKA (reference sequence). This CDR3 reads CSAIRTSGSSETQYF. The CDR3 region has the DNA TGCAGTGCTATCAGGACTAGCGGGAGTTCAGAGACCCAGTACTTC.

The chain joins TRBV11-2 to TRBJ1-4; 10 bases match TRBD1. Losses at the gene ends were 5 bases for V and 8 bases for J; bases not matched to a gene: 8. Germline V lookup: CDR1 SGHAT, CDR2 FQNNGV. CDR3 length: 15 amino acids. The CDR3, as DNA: TGTGCCAGCAGCGCACCCGGGACAGGGGACGAAAAACTGTTTTTT. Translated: CASSAPGTGDEKLFF.

CDR3 sequence reads: CASSYGPPRAQYF. CDR3 DNA sequence: TGTGCCAGCAGCTACGGCCCCCCGAGGGCCCAGTACTTC. This rearrangement joins TRBV12-3 or TRBV12-4 to TRBJ2-5, with D possibly matching TRBD2 (5 bases). The CDR3 is 13 residues long. V lost 6 bases to trimming and J lost 9 bases, with 17 bases between them.

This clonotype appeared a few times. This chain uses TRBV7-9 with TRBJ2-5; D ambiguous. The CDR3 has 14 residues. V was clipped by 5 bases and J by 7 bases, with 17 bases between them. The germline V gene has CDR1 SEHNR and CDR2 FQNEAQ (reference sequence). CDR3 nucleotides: TGTGCCAGCAGCCCCTACGACGCTCCTGGGACCCAGTACTTC. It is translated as CASSPYDAPGTQYF.

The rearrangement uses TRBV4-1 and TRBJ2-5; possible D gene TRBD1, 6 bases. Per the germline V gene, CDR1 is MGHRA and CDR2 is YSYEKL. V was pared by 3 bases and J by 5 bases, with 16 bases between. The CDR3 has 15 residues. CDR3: CASSHQTGRSETQYF. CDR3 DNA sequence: TGCGCCAGCAGCCACCAGACAGGCCGCTCCGAGACCCAGTACTTC.

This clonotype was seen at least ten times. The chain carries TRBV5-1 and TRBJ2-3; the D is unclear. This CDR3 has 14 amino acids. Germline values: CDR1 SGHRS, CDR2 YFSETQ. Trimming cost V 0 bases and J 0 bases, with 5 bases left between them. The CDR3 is CASSLEDSTDTQYF. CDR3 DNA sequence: TGCGCCAGCAGCTTGGAAGACAGCACAGATACGCAGTATTTT.

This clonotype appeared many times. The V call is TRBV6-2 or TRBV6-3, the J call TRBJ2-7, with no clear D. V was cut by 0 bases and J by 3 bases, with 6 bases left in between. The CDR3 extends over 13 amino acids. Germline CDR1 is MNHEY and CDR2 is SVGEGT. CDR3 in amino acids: CASSYSTGYEQYF. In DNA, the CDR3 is TGTGCCAGCAGTTACTCGACGGGCTACGAGCAGTACTTC.

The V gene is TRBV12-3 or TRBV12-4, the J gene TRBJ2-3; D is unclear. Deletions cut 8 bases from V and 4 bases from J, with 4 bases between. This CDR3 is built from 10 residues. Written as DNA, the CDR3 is TGTGCCAGCGCCGCAGATACGCAGTATTTT. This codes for CASAADTQYF.

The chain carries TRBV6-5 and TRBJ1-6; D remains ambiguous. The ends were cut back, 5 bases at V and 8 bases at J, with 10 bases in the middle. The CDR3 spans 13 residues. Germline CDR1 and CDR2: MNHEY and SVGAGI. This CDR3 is CASSRTDDSPLHF. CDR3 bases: TGTGCCAGCAGTCGAACCGATGATTCACCCCTCCACTTT.

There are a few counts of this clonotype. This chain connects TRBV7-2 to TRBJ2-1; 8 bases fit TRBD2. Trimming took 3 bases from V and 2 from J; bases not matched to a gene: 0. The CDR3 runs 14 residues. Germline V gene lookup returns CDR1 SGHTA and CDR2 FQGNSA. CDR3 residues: CASSFSGAYNEQFF. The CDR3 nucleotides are TGTGCCAGCAGCTTTAGCGGGGCCTACAATGAGCAGTTCTTC. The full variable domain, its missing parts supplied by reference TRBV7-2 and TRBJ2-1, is GAGVSQSPSNKVTEKGKDVELRCDPISGHTALYWYRQSLGQGLEFLIYFQGNSAPDKSGLPSDRFSAERTGGSVSTLTIQRTQQEDSAVYLCASSFSGAYNEQFFGPGTRLTVL.

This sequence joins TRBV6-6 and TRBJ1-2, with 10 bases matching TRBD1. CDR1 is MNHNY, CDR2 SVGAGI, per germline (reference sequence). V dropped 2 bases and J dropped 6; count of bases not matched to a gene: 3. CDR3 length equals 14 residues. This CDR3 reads CASSYGTGVNGYTF. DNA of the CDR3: TGTGCCAGCAGTTACGGGACAGGGGTGAATGGCTACACCTTC.

As DNA, the CDR3 is TGTGCCAGCAGCTTGCGGTTCGCGGCCAAAAACATTCAGTACTTC. Translating it yields CASSLRFAAKNIQYF. The gene calls are TRBV5-4 and TRBJ2-4; D is ambiguous. CDR1 is SGHNT and CDR2 is YYREEE in the germline V gene (reference sequence). V lost 1 base, J lost 1 base, and 9 bases lay in between. The CDR3 is 15 residues long.

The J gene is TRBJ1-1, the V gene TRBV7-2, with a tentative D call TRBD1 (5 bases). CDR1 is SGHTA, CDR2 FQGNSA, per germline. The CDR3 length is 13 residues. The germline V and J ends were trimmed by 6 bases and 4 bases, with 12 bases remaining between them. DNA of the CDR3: TGTGCCAGCAGTCAGGGACGGTTCACTGAAGCTTTCTTT. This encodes CASSQGRFTEAFF.